The 7 T cell receptor beta chains presented below share a single source sample, sequenced in a study of post-analysis software for immune sequencing data. Study-wide points: Comparison of patients with controls showed about 5 TRBV segments more frequent in patients, TRBV5-6, TRBV5-1 and TRBV20-1 among them.

Incorporated into the TCR beta cDNA libraries were unique molecular identifiers, which served to reduce PCR and sequencing biases. Via MiXCR, TCRdb re-called the PCR reads, giving one row per CDR3 protein. This table holds some 260,000 distinct CDR3 sequences, just over 35% found once. The antigens for these receptors are not known. The sample was blood. The receptors stem from a girl aged 10-17 years with multiple sclerosis.

The chain has TRBV11-1 and TRBJ2-1; the match to TRBD2 covers 10 bases. There are 15 residues in the CDR3. Germline-derived CDR1 and CDR2 are SGHAT and FQDESV (reference sequence). The J segment lost 8 bases and the V segment lost 5 bases, leaving 9 bases of the junction unmatched. CDR3 amino acids: CASSPSGRAQDEQFF. The DNA for the CDR3 is TGTGCCAGCAGCCCAAGCGGGAGGGCCCAAGATGAGCAGTTCTTC. The full variable domain, with the rest looked up from reference TRBV11-1 and TRBJ2-1, is EAEVAQSPRYKITEKSQAVAFWCDPISGHATLYWYRQILGQGPELLVQFQDESVVDDSQLPKDRFSAERLKGVDSTLKIQPAELGDSAMYLCASSPSGRAQDEQFFGPGTRLTVL.

This chain connects TRBV7-9 to TRBJ2-2; D not certain. Germline V lookup: CDR1 SEHNR, CDR2 FQNEAQ (reference sequence). Between the trimmed V and J ends, which lost 5 bases and 6 bases, there was a span of 7 bases. The CDR3 is 12 amino acids. The CDR3 loop reads CASSPTAGELFF. CDR3 bases: TGTGCCAGCAGCCCCACCGCCGGGGAGCTGTTTTTT.

This chain joins TRBV5-1 and TRBJ2-5; maybe TRBD1 (6 bases). The J call could be wrong; TRBJ2-7 is a better fit for the DNA end. Germline V gives CDR1 SGHRS, CDR2 YFSETQ. This CDR3 spans 13 amino acids. Written as DNA, the CDR3 is TGCGCCAGCAGCTTGAAAAGGGGGTACGAGCAGTACTTC. It is translated as CASSLKRGYEQYF.

This clonotype was counted at least ten times. The gene calls are TRBV6-4 and TRBJ2-2; TRBD2 agrees at 8 bases. The CDR3 is 16 amino acids. Germline V gene lookup returns CDR1 MRHNA and CDR2 SNTAGT. J gave up 0 bases and V 0 bases, and 0 bases lay outside the gene matches. The CDR3 DNA reads as TGTGCCAGCAGTGACTCAGCGGGAGCGAACACCGGGGAGCTGTTTTTT. It translates to CASSDSAGANTGELFF.

This clonotype has just one count. An end of the junction does not agree with germline; a read error may underlie this. The chain recombines TRBV24-1 with TRBJ2-1; D gene unclear. The CDR3 has 14 residues. Germline lookup yields CDR1 KGHDR and CDR2 SFDVKD. CDR3 in amino acids: CATGDLSDYNEQFF. CDR3 DNA sequence: TGTGCCACCGGTGATTTGTCAGACTACAATGAGCAGTTCTTC.

This clonotype was detected many times. The rearrangement joins TRBV20-1 to TRBJ2-3; 8 nucleotides align to TRBD2. With V trimmed by 4 bases and J by 5 bases, 5 bases remained unmatched. Germline V gives CDR1 DFQATT, CDR2 SNEGSKA (reference sequence). The CDR3 has 13 residues. This chain's CDR3 is CSATGTRLDTQYF. In nucleotides, the CDR3 is TGCAGTGCTACCGGGACTAGACTAGATACGCAGTATTTT.

This clonotype occurred a few times. V gene TRBV28 combines with J gene TRBJ2-7; 9 bases line up with TRBD1. Germline V gene sequence: CDR1 MDHEN, CDR2 SYDVKM. The CDR3 runs to 16 residues. V was clipped by 6 bases and J by 2 bases; unmatched bases: 11. CDR3 amino acids: CASSPRTGTGPYEQYF. CDR3 DNA: TGTGCCAGCAGCCCGCGGACCGGGACAGGGCCCTACGAGCAGTACTTC.